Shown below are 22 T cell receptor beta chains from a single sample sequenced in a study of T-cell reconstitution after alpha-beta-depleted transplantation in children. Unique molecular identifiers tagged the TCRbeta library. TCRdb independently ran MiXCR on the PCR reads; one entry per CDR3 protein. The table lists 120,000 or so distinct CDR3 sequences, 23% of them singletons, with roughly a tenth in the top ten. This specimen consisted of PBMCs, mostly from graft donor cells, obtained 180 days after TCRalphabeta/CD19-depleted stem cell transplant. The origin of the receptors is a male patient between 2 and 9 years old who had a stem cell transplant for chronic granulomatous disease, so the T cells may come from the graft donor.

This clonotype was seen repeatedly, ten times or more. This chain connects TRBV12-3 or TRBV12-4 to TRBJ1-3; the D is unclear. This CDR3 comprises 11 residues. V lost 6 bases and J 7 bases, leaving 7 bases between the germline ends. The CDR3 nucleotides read TGTGCCAGCAGACGCCTCAACACCATATATTTT. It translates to CASRRLNTIYF.

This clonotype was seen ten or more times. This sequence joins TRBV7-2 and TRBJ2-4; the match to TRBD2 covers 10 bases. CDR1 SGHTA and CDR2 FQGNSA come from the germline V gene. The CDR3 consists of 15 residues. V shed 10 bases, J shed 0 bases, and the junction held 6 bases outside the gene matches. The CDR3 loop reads CAISLAGLAKNIQYF. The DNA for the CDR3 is TGTGCCATTTCACTAGCGGGACTAGCCAAAAACATTCAGTACTTC.

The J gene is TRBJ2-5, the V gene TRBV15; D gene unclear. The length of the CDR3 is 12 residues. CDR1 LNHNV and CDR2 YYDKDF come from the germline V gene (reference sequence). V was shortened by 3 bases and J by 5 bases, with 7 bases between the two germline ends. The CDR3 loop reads CATSRVSETQYF. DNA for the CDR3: TGTGCCACCAGCAGGGTTTCGGAGACCCAGTACTTC.

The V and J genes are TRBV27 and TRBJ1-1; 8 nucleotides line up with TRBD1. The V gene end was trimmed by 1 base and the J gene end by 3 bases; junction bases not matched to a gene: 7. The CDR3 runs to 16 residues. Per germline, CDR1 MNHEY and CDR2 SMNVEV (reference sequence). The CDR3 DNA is TGTGCCAGCAGTTTATATTCCGGGACAGGACACACTGAAGCTTTCTTT. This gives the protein CASSLYSGTGHTEAFF.

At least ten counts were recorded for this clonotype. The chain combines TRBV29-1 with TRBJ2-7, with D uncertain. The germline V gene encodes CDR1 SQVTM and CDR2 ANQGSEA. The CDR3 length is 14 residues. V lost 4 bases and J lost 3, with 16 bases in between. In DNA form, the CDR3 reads TGCAGCGTTGTACTTAGGACCAGGTTCTACGAGCAGTACTTC. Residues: CSVVLRTRFYEQYF.

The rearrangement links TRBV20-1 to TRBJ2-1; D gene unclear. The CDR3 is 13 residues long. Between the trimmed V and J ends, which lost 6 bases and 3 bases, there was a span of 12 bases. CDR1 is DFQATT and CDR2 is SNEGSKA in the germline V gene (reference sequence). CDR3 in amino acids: CSATKGIYNEQFF. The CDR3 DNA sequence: TGCAGTGCAACCAAGGGAATCTACAATGAGCAGTTCTTC.

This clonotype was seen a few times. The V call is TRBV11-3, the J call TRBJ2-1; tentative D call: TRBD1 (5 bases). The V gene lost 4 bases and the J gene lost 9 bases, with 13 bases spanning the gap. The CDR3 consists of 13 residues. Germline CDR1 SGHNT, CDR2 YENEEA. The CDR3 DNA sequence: TGTGCCAGCAGCTCCACAGGATCAGGTGAGCAGTTCTTC. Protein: CASSSTGSGEQFF.

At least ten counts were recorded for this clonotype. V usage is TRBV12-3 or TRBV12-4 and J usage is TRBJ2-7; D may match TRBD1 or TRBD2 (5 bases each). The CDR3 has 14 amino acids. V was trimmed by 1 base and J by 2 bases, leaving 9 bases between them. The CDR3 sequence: CASSLGDVTYEQYF. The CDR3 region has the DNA TGTGCCAGCAGTTTAGGGGACGTTACCTACGAGCAGTACTTC.

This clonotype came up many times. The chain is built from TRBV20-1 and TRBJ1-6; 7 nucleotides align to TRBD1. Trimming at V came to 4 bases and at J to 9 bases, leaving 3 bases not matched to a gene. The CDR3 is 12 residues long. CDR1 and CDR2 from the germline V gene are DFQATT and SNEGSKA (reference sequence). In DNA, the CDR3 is TGCAGTGCTACAGACAGGGCTTCACCCCTCCACTTT. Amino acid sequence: CSATDRASPLHF.

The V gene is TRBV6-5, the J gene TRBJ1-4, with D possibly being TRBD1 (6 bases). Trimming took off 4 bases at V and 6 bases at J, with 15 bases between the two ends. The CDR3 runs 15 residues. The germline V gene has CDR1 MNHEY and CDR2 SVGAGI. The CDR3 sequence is CASSFRRGNDEKLFF. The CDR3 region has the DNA TGTGCCAGCAGTTTTCGGAGGGGGAATGATGAAAAACTGTTTTTT.

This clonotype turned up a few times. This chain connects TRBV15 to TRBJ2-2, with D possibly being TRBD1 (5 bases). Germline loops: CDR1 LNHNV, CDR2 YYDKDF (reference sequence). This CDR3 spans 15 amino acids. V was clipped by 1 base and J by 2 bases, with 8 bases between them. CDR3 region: CATSRATVNTGELFF. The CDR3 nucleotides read TGTGCCACCAGCAGAGCGACAGTAAACACCGGGGAGCTGTTTTTT.

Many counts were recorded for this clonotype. CDR3 in amino acids: CASSPWGLALNTGELFF. Here the CDR3 DNA reads TGTGCCAGCAGTCCATGGGGATTGGCCCTGAACACCGGGGAGCTGTTTTTT. The chain combines TRBV28 with TRBJ2-2; D remains ambiguous. V was shortened by 5 bases and J by 1 base, with 17 bases between the two germline ends. Germline V gives CDR1 MDHEN, CDR2 SYDVKM. CDR3 length: 17 residues. The entire variable domain, with the rest obtained from reference TRBV28 and TRBJ2-2, is as follows: DVKVTQSSRYLVKRTGEKVFLECVQDMDHENMFWYRQDPGLGLRLIYFSYDVKMKEKGDIPEGYSVSREKKERFSLILESASTNQTSMYLCASSPWGLALNTGELFFGEGSRLTVL.

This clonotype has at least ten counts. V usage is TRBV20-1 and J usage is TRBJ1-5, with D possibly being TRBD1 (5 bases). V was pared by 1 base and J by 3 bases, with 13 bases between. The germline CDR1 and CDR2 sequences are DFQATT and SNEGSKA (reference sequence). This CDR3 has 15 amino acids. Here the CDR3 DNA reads TGCAGTGCTAGAGCAACGACAGCACCCAATCAGCCCCAGCATTTT. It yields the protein CSARATTAPNQPQHF.

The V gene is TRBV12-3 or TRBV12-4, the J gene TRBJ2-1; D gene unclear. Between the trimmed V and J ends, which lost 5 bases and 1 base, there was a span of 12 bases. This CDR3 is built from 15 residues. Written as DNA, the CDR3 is TGTGCCAGCAGTAAGATGGTCGGGTCCTACAATGAGCAGTTCTTC. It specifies CASSKMVGSYNEQFF.

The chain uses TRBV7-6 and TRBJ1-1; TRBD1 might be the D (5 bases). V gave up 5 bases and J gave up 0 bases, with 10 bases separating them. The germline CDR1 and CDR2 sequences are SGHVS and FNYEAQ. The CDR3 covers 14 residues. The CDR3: CASSLQGMNTEAFF. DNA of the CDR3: TGTGCCAGCAGCCTCCAGGGCATGAACACTGAAGCTTTCTTT.

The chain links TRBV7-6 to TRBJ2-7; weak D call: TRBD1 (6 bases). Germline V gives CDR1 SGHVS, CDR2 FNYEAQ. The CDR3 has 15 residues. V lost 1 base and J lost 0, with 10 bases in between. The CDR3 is CASSLGQGSSYEQYF. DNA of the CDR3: TGTGCCAGCAGCTTAGGTCAGGGGTCCTCCTACGAGCAGTACTTC.

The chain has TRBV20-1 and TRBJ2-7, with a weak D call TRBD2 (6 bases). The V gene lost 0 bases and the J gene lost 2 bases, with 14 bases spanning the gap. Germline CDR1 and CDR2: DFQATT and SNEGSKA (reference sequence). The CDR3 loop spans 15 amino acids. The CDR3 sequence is CSARDPVTSPYEQYF. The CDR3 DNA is TGCAGTGCTAGAGATCCGGTGACTAGTCCCTACGAGCAGTACTTC.

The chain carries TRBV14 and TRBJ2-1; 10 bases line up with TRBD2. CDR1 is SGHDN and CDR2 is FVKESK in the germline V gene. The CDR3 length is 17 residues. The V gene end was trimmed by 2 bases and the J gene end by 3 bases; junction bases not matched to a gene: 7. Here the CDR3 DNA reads TGTGCCAGCAGCCAATCTATACTAGCGGGACTCTACAATGAGCAGTTCTTC. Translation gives CASSQSILAGLYNEQFF.

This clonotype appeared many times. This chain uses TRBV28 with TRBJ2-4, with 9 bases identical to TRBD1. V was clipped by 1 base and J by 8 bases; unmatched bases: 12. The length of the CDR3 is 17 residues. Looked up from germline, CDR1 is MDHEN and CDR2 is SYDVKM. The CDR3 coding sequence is TGTGCCAGCAGTTTATACCTGCGTTTGGACAGGGGTGACATTCAGTACTTC. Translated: CASSLYLRLDRGDIQYF.

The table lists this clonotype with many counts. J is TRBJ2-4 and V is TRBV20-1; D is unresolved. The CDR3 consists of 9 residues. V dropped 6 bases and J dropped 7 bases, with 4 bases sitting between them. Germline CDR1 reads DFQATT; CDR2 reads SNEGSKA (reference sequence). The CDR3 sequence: CSAGNIQYF. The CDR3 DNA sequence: TGCAGTGCGGGGAACATTCAGTACTTC.

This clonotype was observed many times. The CDR3 bases are TGCAGCGTAAGGCGGCCGAACACCGGGGAGCTGTTTTTT. It codes for CSVRRPNTGELFF. The chain recombines TRBV29-1 with TRBJ2-2; D call uncertain. This CDR3 has 13 residues. V shed 6 bases and J shed 0 bases, with 8 bases lying between them. Germline loops: CDR1 SQVTM, CDR2 ANQGSEA.

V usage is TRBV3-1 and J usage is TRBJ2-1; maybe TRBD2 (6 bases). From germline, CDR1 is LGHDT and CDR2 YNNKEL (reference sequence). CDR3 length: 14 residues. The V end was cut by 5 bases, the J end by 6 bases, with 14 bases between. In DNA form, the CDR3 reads TGTGCCAGCAGCGAGACTAGGAACTTCAATGAGCAGTTCTTC. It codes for CASSETRNFNEQFF.